A selection of T cell receptor beta chains follows, all from one sample in a study of beta chain features in type 1 diabetes. Method: immunoSEQ multiplex PCR; TCRdb's copy keeps in-frame clones and lacks some. The sample contains 550,000 to 850,000 clones, over 10% of which appear only once. Sequencing input: naive CD4+ T cells from blood. The receptors were sampled from a man between 18 and 35 years old with type 1 diabetes. CDR3s include the opening cysteine and the closing phenylalanine or tryptophan. The order of the fields is clone size, J gene, V gene, D gene, CDR3 DNA, CDR3 protein. A D gene is named only where the DNA matches it firmly. The size field is filled for only some rows; it gives once, few, many or a size class.

few	TRBJ1-2	TRBV18	.	TGTGCCAGCTCACCGGGGAACTATGGCTACACCTTC	CASSPGNYGYTF
few	TRBJ2-5	TRBV6-1	TRBD2	TGTGCCAGCAGTGCCTGGACTAGCGGGGGGAGCCAAGAGACCCAGTACTTC	CASSAWTSGGSQETQYF
.	TRBJ2-5	TRBV10-2	TRBD2	TGCGCCAGCAGTGAGTGGGCGGCTAGCGGGGGACCTGGGGAGACCCAGTACTTC	CASSEWAASGGPGETQYF
.	TRBJ1-1	TRBV27	.	TGTGCCAGCAGAATGGGGGACCACAGGGCACTGAACACTGAAGCTTTCTTT	CASRMGDHRALNTEAFF
few	TRBJ1-5	TRBV6-1	.	TGTGCCAGCAGTGCCCAGACAGCCGCGGACCAGCCCCAGCATTTT	CASSAQTAADQPQHF
few	TRBJ1-6	TRBV27	.	TGTGCCAGCAGGGCCCCCTCGGCAGGAAATTCACCCCTCCACTTT	CASRAPSAGNSPLHF
.	TRBJ1-4	TRBV14	.	TGTGCCAGCAGCCCGGGACCCTTCTCCCTGTTTTTT	CASSPGPFSLFF
few	TRBJ1-1	TRBV5-4	TRBD1	TGTGCCAGCAGCCTTGGTGGGACAGGGAACACTGAAGCTTTCTTT	CASSLGGTGNTEAFF
.	TRBJ2-7	TRBV19	.	TGTGCCAGTAGTCCCGGGAACTCCTACGAGCAGTACTTC	CASSPGNSYEQYF
.	TRBJ2-1	TRBV19	.	TGTGCCAGTAGTATGAGGCTAGGGCTTAGGGATGAGCAGTTCTTC	CASSMRLGLRDEQFF
few	TRBJ1-1	TRBV5-1	.	TGCGCCAGCACCCTAGGGGAAGATCTGAACACTGAAGCTTTCTTT	CASTLGEDLNTEAFF
.	TRBJ2-7	TRBV6-1	TRBD1	TGTGCCAGCAGTCCGACAGGGTTCTCCTACGAGCAGTACTTC	CASSPTGFSYEQYF
few	TRBJ1-1	TRBV28	.	TGTGCCAGCAGTTCCCCAGGGGAGAACACTGAAGCTTTCTTT	CASSSPGENTEAFF
few	TRBJ2-4	TRBV5-1	.	TGCGCCAGCAGCTTCGGCGACAGCCTAAACATTCAGTACTTC	CASSFGDSLNIQYF
.	TRBJ1-3	TRBV7-2	.	TGTGCCAGCAGCTTAGTGGAAGGCACCATATATTTT	CASSLVEGTIYF
few	TRBJ1-3	TRBV5-1	.	TGCGCCAGCAGTCCTACAGGGATCTCTGGAAACACCATATATTTT	CASSPTGISGNTIYF
few	TRBJ2-7	TRBV7-7	TRBD1	TGTGCCAGCAGCCGCGGACAGGGGGCTGGATACGAGCAGTACTTC	CASSRGQGAGYEQYF
few	TRBJ1-2	TRBV11-3	.	TGTGCCAGCAGCTTAGGCAGCTACTATGGCTACACCTTC	CASSLGSYYGYTF
.	TRBJ2-2	TRBV29-1	.	TGCAGCGTTGTGAACACCGGGGAGCTGTTTTTT	CSVVNTGELFF
.	TRBJ2-5	TRBV6-5	.	TGTGCCAGCAGGGACGGGGAGACCCAGTACTTC	CASRDGETQYF
few	TRBJ2-4	TRBV28	.	TGTGCCAGCAGCTCAATCAGGGACGGCATTCAGTACTTC	CASSSIRDGIQYF
.	TRBJ2-7	TRBV7-9	.	TGTGCCAGCAGCTTAGCGTTAGCCTCCCTAGCCCACGAGCAGTACTTC	CASSLALASLAHEQYF
.	TRBJ2-3	TRBV21-1	.	TGTGCCAGCAGCATGAGTCGGGTAAAACTCACAGATACGCAGTATTTT	CASSMSRVKLTDTQYF
.	TRBJ1-4	TRBV30	TRBD1	TGTGCCTGGAGTCAGGGGGCCGACTCTAATGAAAAACTGTTTTTT	CAWSQGADSNEKLFF
.	TRBJ1-2	TRBV30	TRBD1	TGTGCCTGGAGTGCGTCTGGGGCAGGGGGCTCCTATGGCTACACCTTC	CAWSASGAGGSYGYTF
few	TRBJ2-7	TRBV20-1	.	TGCAGTGAGGGGAGGCACTACGAGCAGTACTTC	CSEGRHYEQYF
.	TRBJ1-2	TRBV28	.	TGTGCCAGCAGTTTTGCGGGAAGTAACTATGGCTACACCTTC	CASSFAGSNYGYTF
few	TRBJ1-2	TRBV6-5	.	TGTGCCAGCAGTTACGGGCAGGCTACCGGCTACACCTTC	CASSYGQATGYTF
.	TRBJ1-6	TRBV7-9	.	TGTGCCAGCAGCCCAGGCCTTCCCCTCCACTTT	CASSPGLPLHF
few	TRBJ2-3	TRBV30	.	TGTGCCACCATACCGCGGGGTACAGATACGCAGTATTTT	CATIPRGTDTQYF
few	TRBJ2-2	TRBV29-1	TRBD1	TGCAGCGCCGCAGGGGGCGCGAACACCGGGGAGCTGTTTTTT	CSAAGGANTGELFF
.	TRBJ2-1	TRBV9	TRBD2	TGTGCCAGCAGCTTACTAGCGAGCTCCTACAATGAGCAGTTCTTC	CASSLLASSYNEQFF
.	TRBJ2-2	TRBV30	.	TGTGCCTGGAGTGTACAAAGGTTCACCGCCGGGGAGCTGTTTTTT	CAWSVQRFTAGELFF
.	TRBJ1-1	TRBV30	.	TGTGCCTGGAGATCTCGGGTGTTGGTCACTGAAGCTTTCTTT	CAWRSRVLVTEAFF
.	TRBJ1-4	TRBV4-1	.	TGCGCCAGCAGCCAACTCGGGGGATCTTCGGATGAAAAACTGTTTTTT	CASSQLGGSSDEKLFF
.	TRBJ1-5	TRBV18	TRBD1	TGTGCCAGCTCGGGGACAGAATATAGCAATCAGCCCCAGCATTTT	CASSGTEYSNQPQHF
few	TRBJ1-1	TRBV5-1	.	TGCGCCAGCAGCTTGACGGTACAGCCAAGAGAAGCTTTCTTT	CASSLTVQPREAFF
.	TRBJ1-1	TRBV20-1	.	TGCAGTGCTCCAACCGACACTGAAGCTTTCTTT	CSAPTDTEAFF
.	TRBJ1-6	TRBV6-6	TRBD1	TGTGCCAGCACACAGGGACAGGGCAATTCACCCCTCCACTTT	CASTQGQGNSPLHF
few	TRBJ2-7	TRBV5-1	TRBD2	TGCGCCAGCAGCTTGGGGACTAGCGTCGAGCAGTACTTC	CASSLGTSVEQYF
.	TRBJ1-4	TRBV19	.	TGTGCCAGTAGTATGTATTCAACTAATGAAAAACTGTTTTTT	CASSMYSTNEKLFF
few	TRBJ1-1	TRBV2	.	TGTGCCAGCACTCCCCTCGGCGGGGATAACACTGAAGCTTTCTTT	CASTPLGGDNTEAFF
few	TRBJ1-4	TRBV28	.	TGTGCCAGCAGTTCCCACGAAGCAACTAATGAAAAACTGTTTTTT	CASSSHEATNEKLFF
.	TRBJ1-1	TRBV10-3	TRBD1	TGTGCCACCAACCAACAGGGGGTGGCTTTCTTT	CATNQQGVAFF
few	TRBJ2-3	TRBV25-1	.	TGTGCCAGCAGTAAAGGGGGGACAGATACGCAGTATTTT	CASSKGGTDTQYF
.	TRBJ1-2	TRBV9	.	TGTGCCAGCAGCGCACAGGGTACTTATGGCTACACCTTC	CASSAQGTYGYTF
.	TRBJ1-1	TRBV25-1	.	TGTGCCAGCAGTGATTCCCGGACAGTCCCCGTAGGGAGGACTGAAGCTTTCTTT	CASSDSRTVPVGRTEAFF
.	TRBJ2-3	TRBV18	.	TGTGCCAGCTCACCACCATACGTTACAGATACGCAGTATTTT	CASSPPYVTDTQYF
few	TRBJ2-3	TRBV5-4	.	TGTGCCAGCAGGACCACCATGACAGATACGCAGTATTTT	CASRTTMTDTQYF
few	TRBJ1-4	TRBV14	.	TGTGCCAGCAGCCAAGGGGGAGTCGGTGAAAAACTGTTTTTT	CASSQGGVGEKLFF
few	TRBJ1-1	TRBV7-9	.	TGTGCCAGCAGTCAGTCCACTGAAGCTTTCTTT	CASSQSTEAFF
.	TRBJ2-1	TRBV11-3	.	TGTGCCAGCAGCCCCCGCCGGGGGCGGGACAATGAGCAGTTCTTC	CASSPRRGRDNEQFF
few	TRBJ1-2	TRBV30	TRBD1	TGTGCCTGGAACCCGGGACAGGGAGATGGCTACACCTTC	CAWNPGQGDGYTF